The sequence of this T cell receptor beta chain was determined in a study of blood T cell repertoires in COVID-19. The wider study: In each case, the material was cDNA or gDNA derived from T cells, B-cell-depleted T cells, or PBMCs.

V shed 4 bases, J shed 4 bases, and the junction held 8 bases outside the gene matches. Germline-derived CDR1 and CDR2 are SGHRS and YFSETQ. The CDR3 has 15 residues. Clinical history reported by participants formed the basis on which cohorts were assigned. As originally analysed: Amplified reference gene primers provided the basis for estimating nucleated cell counts. Profiled with immunoSEQ multiplex PCR; TCRdb holds only in-frame clones, not every one. The V and J calls and clone size were taken over from that table, and D and trimming were inferred from the DNA. The sample includes 390,000 or so clones, approximately 92% of them seen just once.

Sequencing was performed on PBMCs or T cells enriched from blood (not recorded which). The clonotype originates from a man aged 18-30 years who had recovered from COVID-19. The chain combines TRBV5-1 with TRBJ1-2; TRBD1 agrees at 9 bases. In DNA form, the CDR3 reads TGCGCCAGCAGCCCCCGGGACAGGGCTATCTATGGCTACACCTTC. It codes for CASSPRDRAIYGYTF. Full variable domain (missing parts from reference TRBV5-1 and TRBJ1-2): KAGVTQTPRYLIKTRGQQVTLSCSPISGHRSVSWYQQTPGQGLQFLFEYFSETQRNKGNFPGRFSGRQFSNSRSEMNVSTLELGDSALYLCASSPRDRAIYGYTFGSGTRLTVV.